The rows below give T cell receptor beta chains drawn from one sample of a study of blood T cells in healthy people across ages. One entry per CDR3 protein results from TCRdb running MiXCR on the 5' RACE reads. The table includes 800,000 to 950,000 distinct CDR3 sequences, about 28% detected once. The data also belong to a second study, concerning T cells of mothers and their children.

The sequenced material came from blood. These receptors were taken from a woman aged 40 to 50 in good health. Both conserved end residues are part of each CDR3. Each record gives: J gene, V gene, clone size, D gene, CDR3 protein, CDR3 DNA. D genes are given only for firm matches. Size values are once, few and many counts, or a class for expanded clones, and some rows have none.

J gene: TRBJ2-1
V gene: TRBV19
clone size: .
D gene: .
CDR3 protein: CASRYGDFKQFF
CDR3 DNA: TGTGCCAGTAGATACGGGGACTTTAAGCAGTTCTTC

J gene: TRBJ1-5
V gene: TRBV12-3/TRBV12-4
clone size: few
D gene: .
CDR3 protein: CASSSGSRQWQPQHF
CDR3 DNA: TGTGCCAGCAGCTCCGGGTCACGCCAGTGGCAGCCCCAGCATTTT

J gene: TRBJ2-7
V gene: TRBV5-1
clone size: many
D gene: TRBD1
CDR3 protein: CASSLGGTGGANEQYF
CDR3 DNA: TGCGCCAGCAGCTTGGGAGGAACAGGGGGCGCGAACGAGCAGTACTTC

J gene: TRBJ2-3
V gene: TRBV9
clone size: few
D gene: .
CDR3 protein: CASSVGGVADTQYF
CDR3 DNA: TGTGCCAGCAGCGTAGGAGGAGTAGCAGATACGCAGTATTTT

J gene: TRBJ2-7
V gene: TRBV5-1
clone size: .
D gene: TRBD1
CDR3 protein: CASSLVDRGRYEQYF
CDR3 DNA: TGCGCCAGCAGCTTGGTGGACAGGGGGCGGTACGAGCAGTACTTC

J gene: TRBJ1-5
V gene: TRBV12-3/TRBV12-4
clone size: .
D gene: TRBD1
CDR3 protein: CASSLTGGIQPQHF
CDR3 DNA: TGTGCCAGCAGCCTCACAGGGGGCATTCAGCCCCAGCATTTT

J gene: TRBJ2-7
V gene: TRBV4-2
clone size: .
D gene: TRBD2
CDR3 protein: CASRKRGGADEQYF
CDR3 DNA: TGTGCCAGCAGGAAGCGGGGAGGAGCGGACGAGCAGTACTTC

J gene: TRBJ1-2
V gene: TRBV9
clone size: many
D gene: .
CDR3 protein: CASSAGTSYGYTF
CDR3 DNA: TGTGCCAGCAGCGCCGGGACCAGCTATGGCTACACCTTC

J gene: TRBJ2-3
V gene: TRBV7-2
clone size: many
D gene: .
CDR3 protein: CASSFRLGGGLDTQYF
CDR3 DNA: TGTGCCAGCAGCTTCCGTTTAGGGGGGGGCTTGGATACGCAGTATTTT

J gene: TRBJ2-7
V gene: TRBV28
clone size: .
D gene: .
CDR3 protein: CASSTARYEQYF
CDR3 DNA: TGTGCCAGCAGTACCGCAAGGTACGAGCAGTACTTC

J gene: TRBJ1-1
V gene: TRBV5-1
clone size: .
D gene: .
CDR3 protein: CASSFGTLGTEAFF
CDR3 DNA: TGCGCCAGCAGCTTCGGCACCCTGGGGACTGAAGCTTTCTTT

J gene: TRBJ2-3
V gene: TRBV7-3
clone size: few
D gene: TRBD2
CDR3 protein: CASSRGLAGFSDTQYF
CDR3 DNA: TGTGCCAGCAGCCGCGGACTAGCGGGGTTTTCCGATACGCAGTATTTT

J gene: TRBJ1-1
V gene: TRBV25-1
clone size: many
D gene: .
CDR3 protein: CASSEYSMGNTEAFF
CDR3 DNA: TGTGCCAGCAGTGAATATTCGATGGGGAACACTGAAGCTTTCTTT

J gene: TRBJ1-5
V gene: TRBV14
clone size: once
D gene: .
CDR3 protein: CASSPSSGASQHF
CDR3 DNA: TGTGCCAGCAGCCCGTCCTCAGGGGCGTCCCAGCATTTT

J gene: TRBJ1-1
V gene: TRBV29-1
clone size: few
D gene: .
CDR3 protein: CSGERMNTEAFF
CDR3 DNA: TGCAGCGGGGAACGTATGAACACTGAAGCTTTCTTT

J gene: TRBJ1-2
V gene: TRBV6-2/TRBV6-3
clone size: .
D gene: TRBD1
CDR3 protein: CASSYLTGGGSGYTF
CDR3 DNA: TGTGCCAGCAGTTACCTGACAGGGGGCGGCTCTGGCTACACCTTC

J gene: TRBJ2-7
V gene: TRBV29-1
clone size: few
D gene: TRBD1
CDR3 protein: CSGTGTGGSYEQYF
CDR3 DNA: TGCAGCGGGACCGGGACAGGGGGTTCCTACGAGCAGTACTTC